Detailed here is one T cell receptor (beta chain). In the authors' methods: Cell counts per sample came from amplifying reference gene primers. The repertoire was sequenced with immunoSEQ multiplex PCR; TCRdb's copy has only in-frame clones and lacks some. V, J and clone size are taken as reported in that table, and D and trimming were inferred from the DNA itself. Of roughly 220,000 clones in the sample, more than 75% are singletons; the top ten hold around 4.5%. This entry is derived from a study of blood T cell repertoires in COVID-19. Turning to the study itself: From T cells, B-cell-depleted T cells, or PBMCs came the material, which was cDNA or gDNA.

The junction had 2 bases not matched to a gene; V was cut back by 0 bases and J by 6 bases. CDR3 length: 14 residues. Germline V gene lookup returns CDR1 SGHTA and CDR2 FQGNSA. The rearrangement joins TRBV7-2 to TRBJ2-3; 8 bases map to TRBD2. The clonotype comes from a man younger than 45 with acute COVID-19. Sequencing was carried out using PBMCs or T cells enriched from blood (not recorded which). The CDR3 DNA sequence: TGTGCCAGCAGCTTAGCCCTAGCGGGTGATACGCAGTATTTT. This translates into CASSLALAGDTQYF.